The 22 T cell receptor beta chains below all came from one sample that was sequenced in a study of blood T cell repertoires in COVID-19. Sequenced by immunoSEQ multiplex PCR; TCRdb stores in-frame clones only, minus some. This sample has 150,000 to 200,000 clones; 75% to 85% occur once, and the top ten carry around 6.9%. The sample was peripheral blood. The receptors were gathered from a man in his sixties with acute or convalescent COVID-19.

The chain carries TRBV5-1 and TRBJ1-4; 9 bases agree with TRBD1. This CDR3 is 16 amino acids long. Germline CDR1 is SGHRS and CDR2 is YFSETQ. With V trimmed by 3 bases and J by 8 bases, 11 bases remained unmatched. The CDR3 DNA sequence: TGCGCCAGCAGCTCTGAGAGGGGACAGGGACCGGAAAAACTGTTTTTT. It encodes CASSSERGQGPEKLFF. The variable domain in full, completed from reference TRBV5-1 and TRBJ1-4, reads KAGVTQTPRYLIKTRGQQVTLSCSPISGHRSVSWYQQTPGQGLQFLFEYFSETQRNKGNFPGRFSGRQFSNSRSEMNVSTLELGDSALYLCASSSERGQGPEKLFFGSGTQLSVL.

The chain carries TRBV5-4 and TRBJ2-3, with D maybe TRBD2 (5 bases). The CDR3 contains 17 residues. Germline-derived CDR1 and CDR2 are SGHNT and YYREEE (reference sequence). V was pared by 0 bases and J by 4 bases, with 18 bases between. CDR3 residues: CASSLVLSRGSPDTQYF. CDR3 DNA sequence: TGTGCCAGCAGCTTGGTTTTGTCCCGGGGTAGTCCAGATACGCAGTATTTT.

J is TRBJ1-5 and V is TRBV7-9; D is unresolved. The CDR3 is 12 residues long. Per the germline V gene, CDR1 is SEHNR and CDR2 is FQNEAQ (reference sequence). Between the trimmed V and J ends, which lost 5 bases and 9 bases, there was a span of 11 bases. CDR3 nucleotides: TGTGCCAGCAGCCGAGACACTGGGCCCCAGCATTTT. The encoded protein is CASSRDTGPQHF. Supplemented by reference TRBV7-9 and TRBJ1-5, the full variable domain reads DTGVSQNPRHKITKRGQNVTFRCDPISEHNRLYWYRQTLGQGPEFLTYFQNEAQLEKSRLLSDRFSAERPKGSFSTLEIQRTEQGDSAMYLCASSRDTGPQHFGDGTRLSIL.

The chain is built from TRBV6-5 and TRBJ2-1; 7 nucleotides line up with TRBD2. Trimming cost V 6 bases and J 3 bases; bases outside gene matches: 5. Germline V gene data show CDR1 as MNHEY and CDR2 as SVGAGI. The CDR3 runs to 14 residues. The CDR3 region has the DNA TGTGCCAGCAGAGCAGCGGGGTACTACAATGAGCAGTTCTTC. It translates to CASRAAGYYNEQFF.

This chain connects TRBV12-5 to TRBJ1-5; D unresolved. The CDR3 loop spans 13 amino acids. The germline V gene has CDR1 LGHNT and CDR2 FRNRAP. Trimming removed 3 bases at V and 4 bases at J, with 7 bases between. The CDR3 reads CASGLSGNQPQHF. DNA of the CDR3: TGTGCTAGTGGTTTAAGCGGGAATCAGCCCCAGCATTTT.

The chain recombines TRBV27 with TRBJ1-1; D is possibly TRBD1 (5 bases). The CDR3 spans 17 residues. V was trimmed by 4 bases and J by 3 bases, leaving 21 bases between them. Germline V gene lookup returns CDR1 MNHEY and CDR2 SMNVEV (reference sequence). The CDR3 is CASSYKGRQGVYTEAFF. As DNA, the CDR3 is TGTGCCAGCAGTTATAAGGGCCGGCAGGGCGTTTACACTGAAGCTTTCTTT.

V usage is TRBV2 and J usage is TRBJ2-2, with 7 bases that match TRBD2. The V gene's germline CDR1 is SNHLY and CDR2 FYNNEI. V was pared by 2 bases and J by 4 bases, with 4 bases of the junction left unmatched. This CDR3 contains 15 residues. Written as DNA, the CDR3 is TGTGCCAGCAGTGAACTAGCGGTTGTCACCGGGGAGCTGTTTTTT. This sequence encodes CASSELAVVTGELFF. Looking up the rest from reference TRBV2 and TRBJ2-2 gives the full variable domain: EPEVTQTPSHQVTQMGQEVILRCVPISNHLYFYWYRQILGQKVEFLVSFYNNEISEKSEIFDDQFSVERPDGSNFTLKIRSTKLEDSAMYFCASSELAVVTGELFFGEGSRLTVL.

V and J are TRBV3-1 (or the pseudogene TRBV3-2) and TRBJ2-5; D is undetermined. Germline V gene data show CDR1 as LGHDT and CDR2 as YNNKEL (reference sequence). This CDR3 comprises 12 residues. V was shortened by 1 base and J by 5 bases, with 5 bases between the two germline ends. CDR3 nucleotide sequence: TGTGCCAGCAGCCAAGTATCGGAGACCCAGTACTTC. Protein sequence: CASSQVSETQYF.

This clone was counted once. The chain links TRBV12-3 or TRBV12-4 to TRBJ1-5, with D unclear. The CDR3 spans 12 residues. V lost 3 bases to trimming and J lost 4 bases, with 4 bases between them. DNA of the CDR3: TGTGCCAGCAGTTTCCGGAATCAGCCCCAGCATTTT. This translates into CASSFRNQPQHF.

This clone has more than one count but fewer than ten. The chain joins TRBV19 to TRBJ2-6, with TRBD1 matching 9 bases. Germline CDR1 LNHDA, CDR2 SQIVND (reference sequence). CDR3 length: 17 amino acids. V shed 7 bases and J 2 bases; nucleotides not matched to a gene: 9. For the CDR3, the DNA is TGTGCCAGTACTCACAGGGGGCGCACTACTGGGGCCAACGTCCTGACTTTC. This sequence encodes CASTHRGRTTGANVLTF.

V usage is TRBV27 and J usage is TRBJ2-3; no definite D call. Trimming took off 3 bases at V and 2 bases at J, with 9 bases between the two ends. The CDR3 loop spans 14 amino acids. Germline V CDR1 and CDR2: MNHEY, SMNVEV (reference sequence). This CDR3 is CASSFSQVTDTQYF. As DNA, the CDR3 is TGTGCCAGCAGTTTCTCGCAGGTCACAGATACGCAGTATTTT.

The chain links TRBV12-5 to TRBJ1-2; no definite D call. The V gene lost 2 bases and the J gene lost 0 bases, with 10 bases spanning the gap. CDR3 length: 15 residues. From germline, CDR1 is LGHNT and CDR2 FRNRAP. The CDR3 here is CASGLLRLANYGYTF. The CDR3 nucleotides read TGTGCTAGTGGTTTGTTGCGATTAGCTAACTATGGCTACACCTTC.

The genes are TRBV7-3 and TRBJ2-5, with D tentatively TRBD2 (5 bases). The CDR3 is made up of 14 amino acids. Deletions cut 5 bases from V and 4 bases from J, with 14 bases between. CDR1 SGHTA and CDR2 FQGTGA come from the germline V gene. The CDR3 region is CASSPELGGETQYF. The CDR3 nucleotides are TGTGCCAGCAGCCCAGAGCTAGGAGGAGAGACCCAGTACTTC.

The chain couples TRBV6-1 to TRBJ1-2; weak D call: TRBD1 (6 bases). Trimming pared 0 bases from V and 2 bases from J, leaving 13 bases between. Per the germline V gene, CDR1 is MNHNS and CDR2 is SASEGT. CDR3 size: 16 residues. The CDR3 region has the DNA TGTGCCAGCAGTGAAGCGTTCTGGGGGCGGAACTATGGCTACACCTTC. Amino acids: CASSEAFWGRNYGYTF.

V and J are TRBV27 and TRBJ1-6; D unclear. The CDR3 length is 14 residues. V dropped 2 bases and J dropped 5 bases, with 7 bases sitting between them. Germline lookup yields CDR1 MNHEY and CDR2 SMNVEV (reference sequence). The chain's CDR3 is CASSLGVNNSPLHF. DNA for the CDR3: TGTGCCAGCAGTTTAGGAGTCAATAATTCACCCCTCCACTTT.

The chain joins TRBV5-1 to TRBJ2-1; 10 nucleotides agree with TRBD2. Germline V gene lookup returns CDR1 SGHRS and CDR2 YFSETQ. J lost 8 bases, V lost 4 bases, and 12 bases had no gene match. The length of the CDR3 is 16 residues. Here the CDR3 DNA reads TGCGCCAGCAGCAGAAGCACTAGCGGGATGATCGATGAGCAGTTCTTC. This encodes CASSRSTSGMIDEQFF.

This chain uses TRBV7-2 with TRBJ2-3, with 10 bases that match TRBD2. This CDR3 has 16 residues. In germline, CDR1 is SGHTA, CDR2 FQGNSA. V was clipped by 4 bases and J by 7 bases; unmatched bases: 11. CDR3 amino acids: CASSSASGGSTYTQYF. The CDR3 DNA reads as TGTGCCAGCAGCTCTGCTAGCGGGGGATCGACATATACGCAGTATTTT.

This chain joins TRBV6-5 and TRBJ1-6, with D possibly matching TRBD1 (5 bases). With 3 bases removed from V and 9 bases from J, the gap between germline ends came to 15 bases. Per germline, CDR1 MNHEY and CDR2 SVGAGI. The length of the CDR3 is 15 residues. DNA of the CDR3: TGTGCCAGCAGTTATGGAGGGGAAGTCGGTTCACCCCTCCACTTT. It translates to CASSYGGEVGSPLHF.

CDR3 DNA sequence: TGTGCCATCGGCCCGGGACAGCCTAATGAAGCTTTCTTT. The encoded protein is CAIGPGQPNEAFF. The chain recombines TRBV10-3 with TRBJ1-1; TRBD1 aligns across 7 bases. This CDR3 has 13 amino acids. With V trimmed by 8 bases and J by 7 bases, 10 bases remained unmatched. Germline CDR1 is ENHRY and CDR2 is SYGVKD.

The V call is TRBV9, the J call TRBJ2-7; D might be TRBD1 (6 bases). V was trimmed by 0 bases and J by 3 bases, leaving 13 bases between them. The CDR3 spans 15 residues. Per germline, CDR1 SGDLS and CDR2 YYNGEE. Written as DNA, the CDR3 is TGTGCCAGCAGCGTAGGGGGGCTATCGAACTACGAGCAGTACTTC. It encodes CASSVGGLSNYEQYF.

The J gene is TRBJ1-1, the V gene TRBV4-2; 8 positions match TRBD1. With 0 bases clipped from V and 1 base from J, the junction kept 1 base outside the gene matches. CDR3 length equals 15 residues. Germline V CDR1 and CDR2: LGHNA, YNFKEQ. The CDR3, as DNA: TGTGCCAGCAGCCAAGACGGACAGGGGAACACTGAAGCTTTCTTT. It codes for CASSQDGQGNTEAFF.

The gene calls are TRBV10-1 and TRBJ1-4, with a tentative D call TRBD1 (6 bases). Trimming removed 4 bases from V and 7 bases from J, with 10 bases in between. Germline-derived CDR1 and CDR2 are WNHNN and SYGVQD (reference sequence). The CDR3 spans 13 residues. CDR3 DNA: TGCGCCAGCAGTGGGACAGTTATTGAAAAACTGTTTTTT. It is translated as CASSGTVIEKLFF.